The rows below give T cell receptor beta chains drawn from one sample of a study of T cells expressing NK-cell markers. TCRdb reprocessed the 5' RACE reads; each CDR3 protein has one entry and no DNA is given. The sample includes about 540,000 distinct CDR3 sequences. Input material: blood T cells: a sorted CD56 or NKG2C T cell subset, CD4+ or CD8+ T cells, or bulk PBMC T cells (not recorded which). The origin of the receptors is a man aged 18-30 years in good health. The CDR3 runs from the conserved cysteine through the conserved F or W.

v_call: TRBV20-1
j_call: TRBJ2-5
cdr3_aa: CSAFRVSETQYF

v_call: TRBV4-2
j_call: TRBJ2-2
cdr3_aa: CASSQPKGLAGGTGELFF

v_call: TRBV12-3/TRBV12-4
j_call: TRBJ2-1
cdr3_aa: CASSGHWGNEQFF

v_call: TRBV20-1
j_call: TRBJ2-1
cdr3_aa: CSARVGNAWYNEQFF

v_call: TRBV2
j_call: TRBJ2-1
cdr3_aa: CASSEATRQGGGEQFF

v_call: TRBV5-5
j_call: TRBJ1-2
cdr3_aa: CASSLGTALNYGYTF

v_call: TRBV5-1
j_call: TRBJ1-2
cdr3_aa: CASSFGTGSDFNYGYTF

v_call: TRBV9
j_call: TRBJ1-5
cdr3_aa: CASSAESGNQPQHF

v_call: TRBV28
j_call: TRBJ2-1
cdr3_aa: CASTLPGLGEQFF

v_call: TRBV20-1
j_call: TRBJ2-1
cdr3_aa: CSAHRGGNEQFF

v_call: TRBV29-1
j_call: TRBJ2-3
cdr3_aa: CSVKPTTDTQYF

v_call: TRBV27
j_call: TRBJ1-6
cdr3_aa: CASRTGQAALDNSPLHF

v_call: TRBV7-2
j_call: TRBJ2-5
cdr3_aa: CASSLAPRGLETQYF

v_call: TRBV12-3/TRBV12-4
j_call: TRBJ1-2
cdr3_aa: CASSFKNNYGYTF

v_call: TRBV5-1
j_call: TRBJ2-2
cdr3_aa: CASSLVSIGTNTGELFF

v_call: TRBV5-5
j_call: TRBJ2-1
cdr3_aa: CASSPGLTSGTPLNEQFF

v_call: TRBV7-9
j_call: TRBJ2-1
cdr3_aa: CASSSTGREQFF

v_call: TRBV15
j_call: TRBJ2-7
cdr3_aa: CATSRGTGGDIASEQYF

v_call: TRBV7-8
j_call: TRBJ2-3
cdr3_aa: CASSLGPSQYF

v_call: TRBV21-1
j_call: TRBJ2-1
cdr3_aa: CASSKALLTRNVNEQFF

v_call: TRBV15
j_call: TRBJ2-1
cdr3_aa: CATSRLSGRTSSYADEQFF

v_call: TRBV20-1
j_call: TRBJ2-3
cdr3_aa: CSGVGRGVYFTDTQYF

v_call: TRBV28
j_call: TRBJ2-3
cdr3_aa: CASSRDPAGDTQYF

v_call: TRBV27
j_call: TRBJ2-7
cdr3_aa: CASSFSPGEQNEQYF

v_call: TRBV28
j_call: TRBJ2-3
cdr3_aa: CASSPPREAGGSTDTQYF

v_call: TRBV2
j_call: TRBJ1-1
cdr3_aa: CASSDLGGSWTENTEAFF

v_call: TRBV9
j_call: TRBJ2-3
cdr3_aa: CASSVGELHTQYF

v_call: TRBV3-1
j_call: TRBJ1-1
cdr3_aa: CASKGTGRNTEAFF

v_call: TRBV27
j_call: TRBJ2-5
cdr3_aa: CASSLSWRETQYF

v_call: TRBV27
j_call: TRBJ1-5
cdr3_aa: CASSLSPRSDQPQHF

v_call: TRBV29-1
j_call: TRBJ2-1
cdr3_aa: CSVESRSRNEQFF

v_call: TRBV12-3/TRBV12-4
j_call: TRBJ2-1
cdr3_aa: CASSSDRETGTFF

v_call: TRBV20-1
j_call: TRBJ1-1
cdr3_aa: CSASIGTGGTEAFF

v_call: TRBV7-9
j_call: TRBJ2-3
cdr3_aa: CASSLASELQYF

v_call: TRBV20-1
j_call: TRBJ1-5
cdr3_aa: CSARDYGTPNQPQHF

v_call: TRBV15
j_call: TRBJ1-3
cdr3_aa: CATSRGDSYWGTSGNTIYF

v_call: TRBV12-3/TRBV12-4
j_call: TRBJ1-1
cdr3_aa: CASSYTGPRNTEAFF

v_call: TRBV12-3/TRBV12-4
j_call: TRBJ2-4
cdr3_aa: CASSFEVGENIQYF

v_call: TRBV29-1
j_call: TRBJ1-3
cdr3_aa: CSVEVAPKKGNTIYF

v_call: TRBV7-2
j_call: TRBJ2-5
cdr3_aa: CASSPRGLARETQYF

v_call: TRBV6-5
j_call: TRBJ1-1
cdr3_aa: CASDRAMNTEAFF

v_call: TRBV2
j_call: TRBJ2-1
cdr3_aa: CASLSYNEQFF

v_call: TRBV20-1
j_call: TRBJ1-1
cdr3_aa: CSASRTGGGTEAFF

v_call: TRBV4-2
j_call: TRBJ1-3
cdr3_aa: CASSLNPGLTADTIYF

v_call: TRBV7-9
j_call: TRBJ2-7
cdr3_aa: CASSPPRDFYEQYF

v_call: TRBV5-5
j_call: TRBJ2-6
cdr3_aa: CASSLYEAGANVLTF

v_call: TRBV4-3
j_call: TRBJ2-1
cdr3_aa: CASSQDSLAAYNEQFF

v_call: TRBV21-1
j_call: TRBJ2-5
cdr3_aa: CASSMGSKLRETQYF

v_call: TRBV12-3/TRBV12-4
j_call: TRBJ1-1
cdr3_aa: CASSLGRGRMNTEAFF

v_call: TRBV9
j_call: TRBJ2-1
cdr3_aa: CASSRQAKGNEQFF

v_call: TRBV10-3
j_call: TRBJ2-5
cdr3_aa: CAIKDPGTQETQYF

v_call: TRBV11-1
j_call: TRBJ2-1
cdr3_aa: CASSLGSRLAARYNEQFF

v_call: TRBV5-1
j_call: TRBJ2-1
cdr3_aa: CASSAVRGGRIYNEQFF